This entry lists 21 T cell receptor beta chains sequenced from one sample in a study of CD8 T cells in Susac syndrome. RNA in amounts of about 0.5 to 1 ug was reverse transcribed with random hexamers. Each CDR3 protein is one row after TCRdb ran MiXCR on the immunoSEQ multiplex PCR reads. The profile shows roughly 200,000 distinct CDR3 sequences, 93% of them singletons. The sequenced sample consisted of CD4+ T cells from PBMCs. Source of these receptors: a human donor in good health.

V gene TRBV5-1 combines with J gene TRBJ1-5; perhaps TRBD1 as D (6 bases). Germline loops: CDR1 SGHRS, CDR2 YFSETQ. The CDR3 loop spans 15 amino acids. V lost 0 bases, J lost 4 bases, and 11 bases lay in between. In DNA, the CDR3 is TGCGCCAGCAGCTTGGGGCAGGGGATGAATCAGCCCCAGCATTTT. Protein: CASSLGQGMNQPQHF.

The CDR3 coding sequence is TGTGCCAGCAGCCCCACCCTCAGGGCAGGGGTTGGGTATGGCTACACCTTC. Its protein is CASSPTLRAGVGYGYTF. The chain has TRBV7-9 and TRBJ1-2, with a tentative D call TRBD1 (6 bases). Germline V CDR1 and CDR2: SEHNR, FQNEAQ (reference sequence). The CDR3 is 17 amino acids. Trimming removed 5 bases from V and 5 bases from J, with 24 bases in between. Full variable domain (missing parts from reference TRBV7-9 and TRBJ1-2): DTGVSQNPRHKITKRGQNVTFRCDPISEHNRLYWYRQTLGQGPEFLTYFQNEAQLEKSRLLSDRFSAERPKGSFSTLEIQRTEQGDSAMYLCASSPTLRAGVGYGYTFGSGTRLTVV.

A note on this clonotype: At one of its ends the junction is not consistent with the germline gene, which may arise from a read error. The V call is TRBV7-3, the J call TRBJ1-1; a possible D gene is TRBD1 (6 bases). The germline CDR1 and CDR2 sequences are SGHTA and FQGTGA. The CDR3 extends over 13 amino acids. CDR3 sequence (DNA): TGTGCCAGCAGCCTAACAGGGATGGCTGAAGCTTTCTTT. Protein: CASSLTGMAEAFF.

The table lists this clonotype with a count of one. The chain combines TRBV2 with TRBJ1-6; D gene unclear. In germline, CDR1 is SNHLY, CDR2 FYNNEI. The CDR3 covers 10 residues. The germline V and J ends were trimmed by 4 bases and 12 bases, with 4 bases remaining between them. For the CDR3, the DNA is TGTGCCAGCAGTGGGGAACCCCTCCACTTT. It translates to CASSGEPLHF.

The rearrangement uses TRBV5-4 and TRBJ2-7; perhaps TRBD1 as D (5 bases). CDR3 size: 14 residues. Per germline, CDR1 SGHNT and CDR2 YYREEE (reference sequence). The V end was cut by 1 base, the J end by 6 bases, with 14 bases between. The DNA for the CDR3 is TGTGCCAGCAGCTTGAGCACAGGTTGGAGCGAGCAGTACTTC. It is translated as CASSLSTGWSEQYF.

CDR3: CASSPGGWDNQPQHF. CDR3 DNA: TGTGCCAGCAGTCCCGGGGGGTGGGACAATCAGCCCCAGCATTTT. The V gene is TRBV6-5, the J gene TRBJ1-5; D possibly corresponds to TRBD1 (5 bases). Germline CDR1 MNHEY, CDR2 SVGAGI. V lost 5 bases and J 3 bases, leaving 14 bases between the germline ends. This CDR3 region has 15 residues.

The CDR3 DNA follows: TGTGCCAGTTCAGGGTCTGGGGCCAACGTCCTGACTTTC. Translating it yields CASSGSGANVLTF. The chain couples TRBV2 to TRBJ2-6; D may be TRBD1 (5 bases). Trimming left V 9 bases short and J 1 base short, with 7 bases between. The CDR3 sequence is 13 residues long. Germline V gene sequence: CDR1 SNHLY, CDR2 FYNNEI.

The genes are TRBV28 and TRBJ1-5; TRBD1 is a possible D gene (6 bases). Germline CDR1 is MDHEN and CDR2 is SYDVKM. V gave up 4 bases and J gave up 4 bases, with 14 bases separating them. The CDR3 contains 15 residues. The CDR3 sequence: CASSSIGQRNQPQHF. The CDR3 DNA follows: TGTGCCAGCAGTTCCATCGGACAGAGGAATCAGCCCCAGCATTTT.

CDR3 in DNA: TGCAGCGTTGAGCAGCCGCTAACCTACGAGCAGTACTTC. Translated, it gives CSVEQPLTYEQYF. The genes are TRBV29-1 and TRBJ2-7; D is unresolved. Germline V CDR1 and CDR2: SQVTM, ANQGSEA. V lost 3 bases and J lost 2, with 11 bases in between. The CDR3 extends over 13 amino acids.

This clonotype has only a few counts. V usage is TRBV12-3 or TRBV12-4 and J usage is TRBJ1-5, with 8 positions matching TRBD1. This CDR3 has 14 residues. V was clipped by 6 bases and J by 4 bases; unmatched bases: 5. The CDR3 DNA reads TGTGCCAGCAGCTTTACAGGGGGGAATCAGCCCCAGCATTTT. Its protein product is CASSFTGGNQPQHF.

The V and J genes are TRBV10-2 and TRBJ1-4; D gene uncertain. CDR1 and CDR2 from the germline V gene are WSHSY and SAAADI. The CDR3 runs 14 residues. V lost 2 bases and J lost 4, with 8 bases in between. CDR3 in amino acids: CASSEKRVNEKLFF. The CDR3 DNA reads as TGCGCCAGCAGTGAGAAAAGGGTTAATGAAAAACTGTTTTTT.

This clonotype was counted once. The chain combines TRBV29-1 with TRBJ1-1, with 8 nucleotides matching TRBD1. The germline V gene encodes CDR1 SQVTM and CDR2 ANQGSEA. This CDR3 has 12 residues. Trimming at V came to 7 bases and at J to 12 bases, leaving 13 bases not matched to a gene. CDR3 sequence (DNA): TGCAGCGCTGTCAGGGCAGGGGGCTCCTCTTTCTTT. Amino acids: CSAVRAGGSSFF.

The CDR3: CATSSDIRGLNTEAFF. CDR3 DNA: TGTGCCACCAGCAGTGATATCCGGGGATTGAACACTGAAGCTTTCTTT. The chain employs TRBV15 and TRBJ1-1; D gene uncertain. Between the trimmed V and J ends, which lost 3 bases and 0 bases, there was a span of 14 bases. CDR1 is LNHNV, CDR2 YYDKDF, per germline (reference sequence). The CDR3 extends over 16 amino acids. Complete variable domain (other parts from reference TRBV15 and TRBJ1-1): DAMVIQNPRYQVTQFGKPVTLSCSQTLNHNVMYWYQQKSSQAPKLLFHYYDKDFNNEADTPDNFQSRRPNTSFCFLDIRSPGLGDTAMYLCATSSDIRGLNTEAFFGQGTRLTVV.

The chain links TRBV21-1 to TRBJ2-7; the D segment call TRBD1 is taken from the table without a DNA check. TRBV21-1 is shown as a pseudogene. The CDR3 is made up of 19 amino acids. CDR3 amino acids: CASSLPRGARKGGYLAQYV. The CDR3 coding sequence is TGTGCCAGCAGCCTTCCCCGGGGGGCTCGGAAGGGTGGATACCTGGCGCAGTACGTC.

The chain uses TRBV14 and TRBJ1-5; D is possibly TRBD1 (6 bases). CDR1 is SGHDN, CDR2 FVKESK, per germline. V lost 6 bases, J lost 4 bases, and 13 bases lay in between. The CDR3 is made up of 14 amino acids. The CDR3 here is CASSARGRNQPQHF. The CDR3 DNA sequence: TGTGCCAGCAGTGCTAGGGGGAGGAATCAGCCCCAGCATTTT.

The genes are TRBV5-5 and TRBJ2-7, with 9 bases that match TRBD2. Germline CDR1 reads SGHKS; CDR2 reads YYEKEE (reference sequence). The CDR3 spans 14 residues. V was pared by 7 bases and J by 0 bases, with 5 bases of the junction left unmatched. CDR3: CASDLAGTSYEQYF. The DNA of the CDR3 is TGTGCCAGCGACCTAGCGGGGACCTCCTACGAGCAGTACTTC. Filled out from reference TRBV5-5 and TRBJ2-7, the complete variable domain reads DAGVTQSPTHLIKTRGQQVTLRCSPISGHKSVSWYQQVLGQGPQFIFQYYEKEERGRGNFPDRFSARQFPNYSSELNVNALLLGDSALYLCASDLAGTSYEQYFGPGTRLTVT.

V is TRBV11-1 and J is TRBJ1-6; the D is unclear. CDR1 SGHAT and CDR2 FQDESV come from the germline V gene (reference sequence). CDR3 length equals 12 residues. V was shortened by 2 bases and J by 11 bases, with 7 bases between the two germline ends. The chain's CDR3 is CASSLQRTPLHF. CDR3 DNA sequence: TGTGCCAGCAGCTTACAGAGAACACCCCTCCACTTT. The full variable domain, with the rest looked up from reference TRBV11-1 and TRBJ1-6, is EAEVAQSPRYKITEKSQAVAFWCDPISGHATLYWYRQILGQGPELLVQFQDESVVDDSQLPKDRFSAERLKGVDSTLKIQPAELGDSAMYLCASSLQRTPLHFGNGTRLTVT.

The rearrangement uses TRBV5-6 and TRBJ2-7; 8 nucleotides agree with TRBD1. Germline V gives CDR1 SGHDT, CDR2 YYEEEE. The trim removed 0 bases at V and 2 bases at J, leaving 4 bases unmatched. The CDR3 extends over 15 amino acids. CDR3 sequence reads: CASSLVWTGTYEQYF. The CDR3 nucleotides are TGTGCCAGCAGCTTGGTATGGACAGGGACCTACGAGCAGTACTTC.

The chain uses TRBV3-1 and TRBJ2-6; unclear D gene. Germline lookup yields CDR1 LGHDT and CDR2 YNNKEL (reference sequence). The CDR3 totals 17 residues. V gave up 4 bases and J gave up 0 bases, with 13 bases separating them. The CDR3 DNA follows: TGTGCCAGCAGCCGGGGAAACTCCATCTCTGGGGCCAACGTCCTGACTTTC. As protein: CASSRGNSISGANVLTF.

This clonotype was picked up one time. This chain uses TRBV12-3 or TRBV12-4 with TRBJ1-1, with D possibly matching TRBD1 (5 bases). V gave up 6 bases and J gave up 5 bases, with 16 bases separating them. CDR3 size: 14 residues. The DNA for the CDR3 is TGTGCCAGCAGCCCCGGGGCCCCTGGGACTGAAGCTTTCTTT. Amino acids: CASSPGAPGTEAFF.

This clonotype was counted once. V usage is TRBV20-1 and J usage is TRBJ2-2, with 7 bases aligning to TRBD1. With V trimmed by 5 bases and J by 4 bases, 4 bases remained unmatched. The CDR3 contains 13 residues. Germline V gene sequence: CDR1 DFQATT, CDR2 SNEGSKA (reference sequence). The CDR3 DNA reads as TGCAGTGCTCCCGACAGGGTCACCGGGGAGCTGTTTTTT. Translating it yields CSAPDRVTGELFF.